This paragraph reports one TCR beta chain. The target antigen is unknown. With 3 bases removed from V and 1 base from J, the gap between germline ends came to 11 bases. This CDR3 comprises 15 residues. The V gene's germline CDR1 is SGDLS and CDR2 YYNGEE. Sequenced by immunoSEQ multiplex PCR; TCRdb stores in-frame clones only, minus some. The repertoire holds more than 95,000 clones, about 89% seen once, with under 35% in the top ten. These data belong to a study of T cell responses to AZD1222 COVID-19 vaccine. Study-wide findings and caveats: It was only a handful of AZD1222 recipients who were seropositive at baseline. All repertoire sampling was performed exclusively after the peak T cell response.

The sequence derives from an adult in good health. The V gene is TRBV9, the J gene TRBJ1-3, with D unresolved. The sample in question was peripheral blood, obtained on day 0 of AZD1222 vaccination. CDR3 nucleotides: TGTGCCAGCAGCGCCGTAACAGAATCTGGAAACACCATATATTTT. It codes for CASSAVTESGNTIYF.